These 28 T cell receptor beta chains came from one sample sequenced in a study of early T cells in non-severe SARS-CoV-2 infection. TCRdb recomputed calls from the 5' RACE reads with MiXCR, one row per CDR3 protein. The table lists 50,000 to 60,000 distinct CDR3 sequences, around an eighth of them singletons. The sequencing sample was made of whole blood. The receptors stem from an adult who was a healthcare worker with PCR-confirmed SARS-CoV-2 infection or an uninfected control (not recorded which).

This clonotype is medium-sized (0.01 to 0.1%) in the sample. The rearrangement joins TRBV7-9 to TRBJ2-7; TRBD2 is a possible D gene (5 bases). CDR3 length: 12 amino acids. Germline-derived CDR1 and CDR2 are SEHNR and FQNEAQ (reference sequence). Trimming stripped 4 bases from V and 6 bases from J, with 10 bases between. The CDR3 here is CASSSGLREQYF. The DNA for the CDR3 is TGTGCCAGCAGCTCTGGACTTCGCGAGCAGTACTTC. Full variable domain (outside the CDR3, taken from reference TRBV7-9 and TRBJ2-7): DTGVSQNPRHKITKRGQNVTFRCDPISEHNRLYWYRQTLGQGPEFLTYFQNEAQLEKSRLLSDRFSAERPKGSFSTLEIQRTEQGDSAMYLCASSSGLREQYFGPGTRLTVT.

The V gene is TRBV4-3, the J gene TRBJ2-5, with D maybe TRBD2 (5 bases). The CDR3 is 15 residues long. V was clipped by 0 bases and J by 5 bases, with 13 bases between them. Germline V CDR1 and CDR2: LGHNA, YSLEER. CDR3 nucleotide sequence: TGCGCCAGCAGCCAAGAATTCGAGGGCTGGGAGACCCAGTACTTC. Protein: CASSQEFEGWETQYF.

This clonotype has a count of ten or more. This chain links TRBV29-1 with TRBJ1-1; a possible D gene is TRBD1 (6 bases). The germline CDR1 and CDR2 sequences are SQVTM and ANQGSEA. The CDR3 runs 14 residues. V lost 7 bases, J lost 0 bases, and 15 bases lay in between. Here the CDR3 DNA reads TGCAGCGCCGACCTAGGGGGTATGAACACTGAAGCTTTCTTT. This encodes CSADLGGMNTEAFF.

In its sample, this clonotype was seen many times. The rearrangement uses TRBV20-1 and TRBJ1-1; 10 bases line up with TRBD1. V shed 0 bases and J 5 bases; nucleotides not matched to a gene: 6. This CDR3 spans 15 amino acids. Looked up from germline, CDR1 is DFQATT and CDR2 is SNEGSKA (reference sequence). The CDR3 is CSARETGGRGTEAFF. In DNA form, the CDR3 reads TGCAGTGCTAGAGAGACAGGGGGCAGAGGGACTGAAGCTTTCTTT.

This clonotype was detected many times. V and J are TRBV12-3 or TRBV12-4 and TRBJ1-3; D unclear. There are 12 residues in the CDR3. V shed 3 bases and J shed 6 bases, with 6 bases lying between them. CDR3 region: CASSFITNTIYF. The CDR3 DNA reads as TGTGCCAGCAGTTTCATCACAAACACCATATATTTT.

The chain employs TRBV4-3 and TRBJ2-1; no reliable D call. CDR1 is LGHNA, CDR2 YSLEER, per germline. V lost 0 bases and J lost 0, with 9 bases in between. The CDR3 has 16 amino acids. CDR3 sequence: CASSQDGSSSYNEQFF. CDR3 nucleotide sequence: TGCGCCAGCAGCCAAGACGGCTCCAGCTCCTACAATGAGCAGTTCTTC.

This clonotype has only a few counts. The chain joins TRBV11-2 to TRBJ2-4, with TRBD1 identical over 9 bases. The germline gives CDR1 SGHAT, CDR2 FQNNGV. CDR3 length: 19 amino acids. Losses at the gene ends were 5 bases for V and 0 bases for J; bases not matched to a gene: 14. As DNA, the CDR3 is TGTGCCAGCAGCACCCGGGACAGGGTAATGGGTCTAGCCAAAAACATTCAGTACTTC. Protein: CASSTRDRVMGLAKNIQYF.

The V and J genes are TRBV29-1 and TRBJ1-1; weak D call: TRBD1 (5 bases). The germline gives CDR1 SQVTM, CDR2 ANQGSEA. The CDR3 spans 12 residues. V dropped 6 bases and J dropped 8 bases, with 16 bases sitting between them. CDR3 in DNA: TGCAGCGTAAGGGGTTTTGGGACCGAAGCTTTCTTT. This encodes CSVRGFGTEAFF. Full variable domain (rest looked up from reference TRBV29-1 and TRBJ1-1): SAVISQKPSRDICQRGTSLTIQCQVDSQVTMMFWYRQQPGQSLTLIATANQGSEATYESGFVIDKFPISRPNLTFSTLTVSNMSPEDSSIYLCSVRGFGTEAFFGQGTRLTVV.

The chain has TRBV3-2 and TRBJ2-6; the tabulated D call, TRBD1, remains unverified against the DNA. TRBV3-2 is classified as a pseudogene. The CDR3 loop spans 18 amino acids. Here the CDR3 reads CASSRNGGRSSGANVLTF. The DNA for the CDR3 is TGTGCCAGCAGCCGTAACGGGGGGCGGAGCTCTGGGGCCAACGTCCTGACTTTC.

The sample holds many counts of this clonotype. At one end, the junction sequence differs from germline, possibly due to a read error. The rearrangement links TRBV7-7 to TRBJ2-7; 11 nucleotides align to TRBD1. The CDR3 is 14 residues long. Per germline, CDR1 SSHAT and CDR2 FNYEAQ (reference sequence). CDR3 sequence reads: CASSLRDRGYEQYF. The CDR3 coding sequence is TGTGCTAGCAGCCTACGGGACAGGGGGTACGAGCAGTACTTC.

The rearrangement uses TRBV27 and TRBJ2-7; D gene unclear. This CDR3 comprises 11 residues. V was trimmed by 6 bases and J by 5 bases, leaving 8 bases between them. The germline gives CDR1 MNHEY, CDR2 SMNVEV (reference sequence). CDR3 bases: TGTGCCAGCAGGGTAAGAAACGAGCAGTACTTC. It encodes CASRVRNEQYF.

This clonotype was counted between two and nine times. V and J are TRBV27 and TRBJ1-2; TRBD1 matches at 8 bases. The germline CDR1 and CDR2 sequences are MNHEY and SMNVEV (reference sequence). The trim removed 8 bases at V and 1 base at J, leaving 9 bases unmatched. CDR3 length: 15 amino acids. CDR3 amino acids: CASRGSRGLNYGYTF. The CDR3 coding sequence is TGTGCCAGCCGAGGGAGCAGGGGGCTTAACTATGGCTACACCTTC.

This clonotype turned up a few times. The rearrangement links TRBV7-9 to TRBJ1-4, with TRBD1 as a possible D gene (5 bases). This CDR3 has 13 amino acids. Trimming took 1 base from V and 7 from J, leaving 7 bases between them. Germline loops: CDR1 SEHNR, CDR2 FQNEAQ (reference sequence). CDR3 amino acids: CASSLETVEKLFF. The CDR3 nucleotides read TGTGCCAGCAGCTTAGAGACAGTTGAAAAACTGTTTTTT.

This clonotype was observed a few times. V and J are TRBV3-1 and TRBJ1-2; no clear D. V lost 5 bases, J lost 4 bases, and 14 bases lay in between. This CDR3 has 14 residues. Germline V gene sequence: CDR1 LGHDT, CDR2 YNNKEL (reference sequence). This CDR3 is CASSSVGEGYGYTF. The DNA for the CDR3 is TGTGCCAGCAGCTCTGTGGGCGAGGGCTATGGCTACACCTTC.

As regards this clonotype: Given a much more abundant clone one base away, this may be a read error. The CDR3, as DNA: TGTGCCGGCAGCCCGCTCGGCAGCTTCTATGGCTACACCTTC. Protein product: CAGSPLGSFYGYTF. This chain links TRBV7-2 with TRBJ1-2; no reliable D call. Germline V gene sequence: CDR1 SGHTA, CDR2 FQGNSA. CDR3 length: 14 residues.

The sample holds a few counts of this clonotype. DNA for the CDR3: TGTGCCAGCAGCCAAGATCCCGGCACAGATACGCAGTATTTT. This sequence encodes CASSQDPGTDTQYF. This chain joins TRBV5-6 and TRBJ2-3; no clear D. This CDR3 is 14 amino acids long. Looked up from germline, CDR1 is SGHDT and CDR2 is YYEEEE. With 4 bases removed from V and 1 base from J, the gap between germline ends came to 10 bases.

This clonotype was found a few times. This rearrangement joins TRBV2 to TRBJ1-3, with a possible D match to TRBD1 (5 bases). This CDR3 region has 15 residues. Trimming removed 7 bases from V and 8 bases from J, with 21 bases in between. Germline CDR1 SNHLY, CDR2 FYNNEI. Written as DNA, the CDR3 is TGTGCCAGCACCGGTACCCTGACAGTTTACGACACCATATATTTT. As protein: CASTGTLTVYDTIYF. Full variable domain (remainder filled in from reference TRBV2 and TRBJ1-3): EPEVTQTPSHQVTQMGQEVILRCVPISNHLYFYWYRQILGQKVEFLVSFYNNEISEKSEIFDDQFSVERPDGSNFTLKIRSTKLEDSAMYFCASTGTLTVYDTIYFGEGSWLTVV.

V and J are TRBV2 and TRBJ2-1; weak D call: TRBD2 (6 bases). Trimming pared 2 bases from V and 7 bases from J, leaving 9 bases between. CDR3 length: 13 residues. CDR1 and CDR2 (germline): SNHLY, FYNNEI. The CDR3 protein is CASSEQGLNEQFF. The CDR3 DNA reads as TGTGCCAGCAGTGAACAGGGACTTAATGAGCAGTTCTTC. The full variable domain, in which reference TRBV2 and TRBJ2-1 provide the parts outside the CDR3, is EPEVTQTPSHQVTQMGQEVILRCVPISNHLYFYWYRQILGQKVEFLVSFYNNEISEKSEIFDDQFSVERPDGSNFTLKIRSTKLEDSAMYFCASSEQGLNEQFFGPGTRLTVL.

V usage is TRBV5-5 and J usage is TRBJ2-5; D is possibly TRBD2 (7 bases). This CDR3 region has 15 residues. The germline V gene encodes CDR1 SGHKS and CDR2 YYEKEE (reference sequence). Deletions cut 6 bases from V and 3 bases from J, with 18 bases between. This CDR3 is CASTYTGGAKETQYF. CDR3 bases: TGTGCCAGCACCTATACTGGGGGGGCCAAAGAGACCCAGTACTTC.

In its sample, this clonotype was seen many times. The chain links TRBV7-6 to TRBJ2-3; D gene unclear. CDR1 is SGHVS and CDR2 is FNYEAQ in the germline V gene. Trimming took off 2 bases at V and 4 bases at J, with 10 bases between the two ends. CDR3 length equals 14 residues. Written as DNA, the CDR3 is TGTGCCAGCAGCTTAAACTCGGCCCCAGATACGCAGTATTTT. Amino acid sequence: CASSLNSAPDTQYF.

This clonotype was observed at least ten times. The gene calls are TRBV6-6 and TRBJ1-2; the match to TRBD1 covers 8 bases. The junction had 8 bases not matched to a gene; V was cut back by 1 base and J by 4 bases. Germline V CDR1 and CDR2: MNHNY, SVGAGI (reference sequence). This CDR3 contains 16 residues. The CDR3 nucleotides are TGTGCCAGCAGTTACTTAGGACAGGGTGAGGGCTATGGCTACACCTTC. Its translation: CASSYLGQGEGYGYTF.

The V and J genes are TRBV24-1 and TRBJ2-5; unclear D gene. The V gene's germline CDR1 is KGHDR and CDR2 SFDVKD. V lost 1 base and J lost 4, with 3 bases in between. The CDR3 length is 12 residues. CDR3 nucleotides: TGTGCCACCAGTGATTTAGGAGAGACCCAGTACTTC. Translation gives CATSDLGETQYF.

This clonotype has only a few counts. The chain joins TRBV7-2 to TRBJ2-7; D gene uncertain. The V end was cut by 3 bases, the J end by 3 bases, with 6 bases between. The CDR3 has 12 residues. The germline V gene encodes CDR1 SGHTA and CDR2 FQGNSA. CDR3 in DNA: TGTGCCAGCAGCTTGGACCTCTACGAGCAGTACTTC. Its translation: CASSLDLYEQYF.

There are many counts of this clonotype. The V and J genes are TRBV10-3 and TRBJ2-3; 11 bases are a match to TRBD1. CDR3 size: 15 residues. Trimming took 10 bases from V and 4 from J; bases not matched to a gene: 10. CDR1 is ENHRY, CDR2 SYGVKD, per germline. Here the CDR3 DNA reads TGTGCCAACAGACCGGGACAGGGGGAATCAGATACGCAGTATTTT. It encodes CANRPGQGESDTQYF.

This clonotype was observed at least ten times. This chain uses TRBV25-1 with TRBJ2-2; tentatively, D is TRBD1 (5 bases). Trimming shortened V by 6 bases and J by 0 bases, and 11 bases separated the two germline ends. Germline CDR1 and CDR2: MGHDK and SYGVNS. CDR3 length: 15 amino acids. The CDR3 sequence is CASRGPGPNTGELFF. CDR3 coding DNA: TGTGCCAGCAGGGGTCCAGGGCCGAACACCGGGGAGCTGTTTTTT.

The rearrangement joins TRBV7-9 to TRBJ2-5; D is perhaps TRBD1 (6 bases). Trimming stripped 4 bases from V and 2 bases from J, with 11 bases between. Germline V lookup: CDR1 SEHNR, CDR2 FQNEAQ (reference sequence). CDR3 size: 14 residues. The CDR3 nucleotides are TGTGCCAGCAGCTGGGCAGGGGCTCAAGAGACCCAGTACTTC. Protein sequence: CASSWAGAQETQYF. Together with reference TRBV7-9 and TRBJ2-5, the CDR3 gives the full variable domain: DTGVSQNPRHKITKRGQNVTFRCDPISEHNRLYWYRQTLGQGPEFLTYFQNEAQLEKSRLLSDRFSAERPKGSFSTLEIQRTEQGDSAMYLCASSWAGAQETQYFGPGTRLLVL.

At least ten counts were recorded for this clonotype. This chain links TRBV5-1 with TRBJ2-1; possible D gene TRBD1, 7 bases. The CDR3 is 15 residues long. V lost 2 bases and J lost 3, with 12 bases in between. The germline gives CDR1 SGHRS, CDR2 YFSETQ. CDR3 amino acids: CASSFGQGGYNEQFF. The CDR3, as DNA: TGCGCCAGCAGCTTCGGCCAGGGGGGCTACAATGAGCAGTTCTTC. Variable domain in full (rest from reference TRBV5-1 and TRBJ2-1): KAGVTQTPRYLIKTRGQQVTLSCSPISGHRSVSWYQQTPGQGLQFLFEYFSETQRNKGNFPGRFSGRQFSNSRSEMNVSTLELGDSALYLCASSFGQGGYNEQFFGPGTRLTVL.

The gene calls are TRBV20-1 and TRBJ2-7; perhaps TRBD2 as D (5 bases). The CDR3 contains 15 residues. Germline CDR1 reads DFQATT; CDR2 reads SNEGSKA (reference sequence). Trimming removed 0 bases at V and 7 bases at J, with 19 bases between. Written as DNA, the CDR3 is TGCAGTGCTAGAGATAGCGCCACAGCTACGGAAGAGCAGTACTTC. It specifies CSARDSATATEEQYF.